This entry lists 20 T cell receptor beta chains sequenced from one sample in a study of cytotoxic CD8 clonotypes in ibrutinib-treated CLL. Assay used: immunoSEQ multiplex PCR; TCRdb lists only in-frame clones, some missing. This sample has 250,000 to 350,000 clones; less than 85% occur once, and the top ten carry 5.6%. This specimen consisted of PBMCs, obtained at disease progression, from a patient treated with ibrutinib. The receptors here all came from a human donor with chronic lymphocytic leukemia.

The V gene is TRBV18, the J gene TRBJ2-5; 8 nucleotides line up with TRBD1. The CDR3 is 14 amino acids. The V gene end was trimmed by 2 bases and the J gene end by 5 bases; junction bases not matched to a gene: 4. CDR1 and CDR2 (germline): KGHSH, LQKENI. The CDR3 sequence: CASSPAQGAETQYF. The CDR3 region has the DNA TGTGCCAGCTCACCAGCCCAGGGGGCCGAGACCCAGTACTTC.

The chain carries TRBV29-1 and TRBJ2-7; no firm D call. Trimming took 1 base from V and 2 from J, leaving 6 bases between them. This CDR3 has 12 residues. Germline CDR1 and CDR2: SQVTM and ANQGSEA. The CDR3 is CSVEGAAYEQYF. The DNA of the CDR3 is TGCAGCGTTGAAGGGGCGGCCTACGAGCAGTACTTC.

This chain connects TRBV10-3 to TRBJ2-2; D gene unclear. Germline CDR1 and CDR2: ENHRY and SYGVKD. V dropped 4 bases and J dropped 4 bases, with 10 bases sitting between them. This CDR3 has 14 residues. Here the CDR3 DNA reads TGTGCCATCAGTGGAGACCGGTCCACCGGGGAGCTGTTTTTT. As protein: CAISGDRSTGELFF.

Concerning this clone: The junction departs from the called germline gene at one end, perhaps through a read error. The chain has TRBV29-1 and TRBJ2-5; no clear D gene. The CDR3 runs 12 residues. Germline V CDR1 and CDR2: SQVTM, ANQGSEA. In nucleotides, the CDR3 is TGCAGCGTCGAAGACCAACAAGAGACCCAGTACTTC. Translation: CSVEDQQETQYF.

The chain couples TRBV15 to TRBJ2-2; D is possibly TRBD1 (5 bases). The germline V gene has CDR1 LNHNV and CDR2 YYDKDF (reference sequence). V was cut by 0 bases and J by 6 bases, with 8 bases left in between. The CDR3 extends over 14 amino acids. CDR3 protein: CATSRDPRAGELFF. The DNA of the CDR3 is TGTGCCACCAGCAGAGATCCCAGGGCCGGGGAGCTGTTTTTT. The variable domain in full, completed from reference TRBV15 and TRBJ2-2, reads DAMVIQNPRYQVTQFGKPVTLSCSQTLNHNVMYWYQQKSSQAPKLLFHYYDKDFNNEADTPDNFQSRRPNTSFCFLDIRSPGLGDTAMYLCATSRDPRAGELFFGEGSRLTVL.

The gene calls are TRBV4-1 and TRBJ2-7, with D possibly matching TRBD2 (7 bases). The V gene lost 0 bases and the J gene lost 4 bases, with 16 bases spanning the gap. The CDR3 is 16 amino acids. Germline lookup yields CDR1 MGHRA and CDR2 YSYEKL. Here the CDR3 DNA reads TGCGCCAGCAGCCAAGATAACGGGGGGCGTGGGTACGAGCAGTACTTC. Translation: CASSQDNGGRGYEQYF.

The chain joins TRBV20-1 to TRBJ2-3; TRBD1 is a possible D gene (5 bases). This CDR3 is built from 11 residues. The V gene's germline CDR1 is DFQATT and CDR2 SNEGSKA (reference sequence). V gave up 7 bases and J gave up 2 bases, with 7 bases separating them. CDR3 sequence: CSGQYTDTQYF. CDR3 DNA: TGCAGTGGACAGTACACAGATACGCAGTATTTT.

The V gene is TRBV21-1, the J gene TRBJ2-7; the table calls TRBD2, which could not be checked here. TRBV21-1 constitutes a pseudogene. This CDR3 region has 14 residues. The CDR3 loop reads CASSKGLVGYEQYF. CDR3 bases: TGTGCCAGCAGCAAAGGACTAGTAGGCTACGAGCAGTACTTC.

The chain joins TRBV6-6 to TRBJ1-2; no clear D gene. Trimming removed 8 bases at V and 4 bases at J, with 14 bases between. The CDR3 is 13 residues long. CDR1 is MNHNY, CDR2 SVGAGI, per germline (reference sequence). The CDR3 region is CASWQDQLYGYTF. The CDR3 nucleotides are TGTGCCAGCTGGCAGGATCAACTCTATGGCTACACCTTC.

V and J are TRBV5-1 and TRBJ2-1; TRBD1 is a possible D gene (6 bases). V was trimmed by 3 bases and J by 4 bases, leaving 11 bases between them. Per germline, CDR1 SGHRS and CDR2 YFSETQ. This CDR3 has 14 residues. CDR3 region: CASSSLDSYNEQFF. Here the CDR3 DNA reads TGCGCCAGCAGCTCACTGGACAGTTACAATGAGCAGTTCTTC.

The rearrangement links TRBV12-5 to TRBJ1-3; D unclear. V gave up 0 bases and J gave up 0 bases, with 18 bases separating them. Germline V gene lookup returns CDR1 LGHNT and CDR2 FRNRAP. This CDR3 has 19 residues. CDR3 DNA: TGTGCTAGTGGTTTGGTACTGAAGGTCAGATGGGGCTCTGGAAACACCATATATTTT. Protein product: CASGLVLKVRWGSGNTIYF.

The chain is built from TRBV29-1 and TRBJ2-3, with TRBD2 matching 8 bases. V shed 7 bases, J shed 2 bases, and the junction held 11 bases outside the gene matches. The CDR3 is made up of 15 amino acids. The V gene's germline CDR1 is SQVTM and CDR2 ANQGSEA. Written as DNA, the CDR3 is TGCAGCGCCAAAAGACTAGCGACTTACACAGATACGCAGTATTTT. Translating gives CSAKRLATYTDTQYF.

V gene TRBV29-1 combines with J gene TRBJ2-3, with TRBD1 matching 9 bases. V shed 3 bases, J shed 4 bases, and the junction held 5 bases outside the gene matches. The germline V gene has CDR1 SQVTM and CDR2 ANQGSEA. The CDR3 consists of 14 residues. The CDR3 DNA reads TGCAGCGTTGACCGCCGACAGGGGGCAGATACGCAGTATTTT. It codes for CSVDRRQGADTQYF.

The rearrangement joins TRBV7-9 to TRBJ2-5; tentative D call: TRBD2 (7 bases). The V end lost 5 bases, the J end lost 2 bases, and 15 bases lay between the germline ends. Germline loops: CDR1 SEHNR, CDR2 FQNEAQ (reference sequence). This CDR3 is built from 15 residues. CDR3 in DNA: TGTGCCAGCAGCCTCGGGGGGACACTGCAAGAGACCCAGTACTTC. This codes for CASSLGGTLQETQYF.

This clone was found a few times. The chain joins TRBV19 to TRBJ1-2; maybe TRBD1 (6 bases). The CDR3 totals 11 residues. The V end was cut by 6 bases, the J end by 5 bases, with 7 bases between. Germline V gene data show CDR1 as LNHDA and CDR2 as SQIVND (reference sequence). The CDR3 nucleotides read TGTGCCAGTAGACAGGGTTATGGCTACACCTTC. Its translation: CASRQGYGYTF.

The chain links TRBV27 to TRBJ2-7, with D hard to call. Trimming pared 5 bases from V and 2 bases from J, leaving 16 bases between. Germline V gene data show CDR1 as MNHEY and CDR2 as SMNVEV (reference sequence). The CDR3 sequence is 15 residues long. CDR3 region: CASSVLAPPPYEQYF. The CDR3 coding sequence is TGTGCCAGCAGTGTGCTGGCCCCACCACCCTACGAGCAGTACTTC.

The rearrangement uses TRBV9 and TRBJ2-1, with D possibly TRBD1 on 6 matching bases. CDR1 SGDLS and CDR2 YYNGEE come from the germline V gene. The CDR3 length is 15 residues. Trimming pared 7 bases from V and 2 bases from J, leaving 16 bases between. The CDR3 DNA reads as TGTGCCAGCGGGCTACAGGGTGGCCCCTACAATGAGCAGTTCTTC. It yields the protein CASGLQGGPYNEQFF.

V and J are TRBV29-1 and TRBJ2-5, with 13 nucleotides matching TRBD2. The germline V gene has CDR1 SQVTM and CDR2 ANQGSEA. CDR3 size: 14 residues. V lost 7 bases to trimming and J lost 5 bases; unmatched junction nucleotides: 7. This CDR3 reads CSGGGLAGVETQYF. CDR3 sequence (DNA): TGCAGCGGCGGAGGACTAGCGGGAGTGGAGACCCAGTACTTC.

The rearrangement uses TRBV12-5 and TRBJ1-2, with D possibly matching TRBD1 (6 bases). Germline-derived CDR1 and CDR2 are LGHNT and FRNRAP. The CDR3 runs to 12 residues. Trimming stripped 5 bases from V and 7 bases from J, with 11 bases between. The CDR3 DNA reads TGTGCTAGTGGTCACAGGGAGGGTGGCTACACCTTC. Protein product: CASGHREGGYTF.

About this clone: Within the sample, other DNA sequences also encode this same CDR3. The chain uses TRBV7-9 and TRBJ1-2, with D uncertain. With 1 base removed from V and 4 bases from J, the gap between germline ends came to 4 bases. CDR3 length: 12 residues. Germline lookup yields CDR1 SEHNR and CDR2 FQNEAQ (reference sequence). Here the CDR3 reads CASSLGVYGYTF. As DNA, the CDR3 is TGTGCCAGCAGCTTAGGAGTCTATGGCTACACCTTC. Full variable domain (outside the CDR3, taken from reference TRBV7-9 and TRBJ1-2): DTGVSQNPRHKITKRGQNVTFRCDPISEHNRLYWYRQTLGQGPEFLTYFQNEAQLEKSRLLSDRFSAERPKGSFSTLEIQRTEQGDSAMYLCASSLGVYGYTFGSGTRLTVV.